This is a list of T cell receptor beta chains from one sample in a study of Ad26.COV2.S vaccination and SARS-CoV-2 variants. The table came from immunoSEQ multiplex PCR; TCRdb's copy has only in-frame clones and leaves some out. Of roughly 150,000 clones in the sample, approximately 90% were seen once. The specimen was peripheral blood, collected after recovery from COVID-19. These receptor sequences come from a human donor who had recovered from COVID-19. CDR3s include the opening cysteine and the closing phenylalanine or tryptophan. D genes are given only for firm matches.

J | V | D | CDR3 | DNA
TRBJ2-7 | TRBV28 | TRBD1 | CASSPRGTEAYF | TGTGCCAGCAGCCCCCGTGGGACAGAGGCGTACTTC
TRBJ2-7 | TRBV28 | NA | CASSLFGSYEQYF | TGTGCCAGCAGTTTATTTGGGTCCTACGAGCAGTACTTC
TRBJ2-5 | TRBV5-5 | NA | CASSRRSEATQYF | TGTGCCAGCAGCCGACGGTCCGAAGCGACCCAGTACTTC
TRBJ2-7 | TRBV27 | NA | CASSLVVRGTEQYF | TGTGCCAGCAGTTTGGTCGTCAGGGGAACCGAGCAGTACTTC
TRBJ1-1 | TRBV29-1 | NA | CSAMRIMNTEAFF | TGCAGCGCTATGCGGATAATGAACACTGAAGCTTTCTTT
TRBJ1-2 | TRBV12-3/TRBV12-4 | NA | CASTVGRGYTF | TGTGCCAGCACCGTGGGGAGAGGCTACACCTTC
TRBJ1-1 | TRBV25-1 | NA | CASSELGGPNTEAFF | TGTGCCAGCAGTGAATTAGGAGGGCCGAACACTGAAGCTTTCTTT
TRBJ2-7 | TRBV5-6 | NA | CASSLVGLAEQYF | TGTGCCAGCAGCTTGGTTGGGCTCGCGGAGCAGTACTTC
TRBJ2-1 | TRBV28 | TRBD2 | CASSTEGLAGALGSNEQFF | TGTGCCAGCAGCACCGAGGGACTAGCGGGGGCCCTAGGGTCCAATGAGCAGTTCTTC
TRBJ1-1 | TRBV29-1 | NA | CSVEKQLTENTEAFF | TGCAGCGTTGAGAAACAACTAACAGAGAACACTGAAGCTTTCTTT
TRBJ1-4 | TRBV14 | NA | CASSQLQGVGEKLFF | TGTGCCAGCAGCCAACTACAGGGTGTTGGTGAAAAACTGTTTTTT
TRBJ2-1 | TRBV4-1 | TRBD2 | CASSQAASGGTVANEQFF | TGCGCCAGCAGCCAAGCCGCTAGCGGGGGCACAGTGGCCAATGAGCAGTTCTTC
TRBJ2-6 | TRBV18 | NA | CASSGLGSGANVLTF | TGTGCCAGCTCAGGACTGGGGTCTGGGGCCAACGTCCTGACTTTC
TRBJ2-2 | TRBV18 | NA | CASSPIADTGELFF | TGTGCCAGCTCACCAATCGCGGACACCGGGGAGCTGTTTTTT
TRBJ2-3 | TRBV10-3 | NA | CAISEGVDTQYF | TGTGCCATCAGTGAGGGGGTGGATACGCAGTATTTT